One sample yielded the 12 T cell receptor beta chains listed below, sequenced in a study of technical replicates of blood from several donors. Clones were sequenced by immunoSEQ multiplex PCR, and TCRdb holds only the in-frame ones, with some missing. The profile shows 65,000 to 90,000 clones, more than 90% of them singletons. The sequenced sample consisted of PBMCs. These receptors came from a human donor in good health. Some clones in this sample may be carry-over from other donors' samples.

This clone has only one observation. The DNA of the CDR3 is TGTGCCAGCAGCGCCGGACAGGGAGCGAATCAGCCCCAGCATTTT. Its translation: CASSAGQGANQPQHF. This rearrangement joins TRBV9 to TRBJ1-5; TRBD1 aligns across 8 bases. Germline lookup yields CDR1 SGDLS and CDR2 YYNGEE. The CDR3 is 15 residues long. J gave up 4 bases and V 3 bases, and 6 bases lay outside the gene matches.

The chain couples TRBV6-5 to TRBJ2-7; 8 bases map to TRBD2. Per the germline V gene, CDR1 is MNHEY and CDR2 is SVGAGI. The ends lost 6 bases at V and 3 bases at J; junction bases unmatched: 10. CDR3 length: 15 residues. CDR3 amino acids: CASSLLGGGNYEQYF. The DNA for the CDR3 is TGTGCCAGCAGCCTCCTCGGGGGGGGCAACTACGAGCAGTACTTC.

The V gene is TRBV5-4, the J gene TRBJ2-2, with 9 bases aligning to TRBD2. The ends lost 1 base at V and 5 bases at J; junction bases unmatched: 3. Germline V CDR1 and CDR2: SGHNT, YYREEE (reference sequence). The CDR3 totals 15 residues. CDR3 residues: CASSLYAGGTGELFF. The DNA of the CDR3 is TGTGCCAGCAGCTTGTACGCGGGGGGGACCGGGGAGCTGTTTTTT.

With respect to this clone: An end of the junction differs from the germline gene, which may be a read error. The chain couples TRBV9 to TRBJ2-2; TRBD2 matches at 15 bases. Germline CDR1 reads SGDLS; CDR2 reads YYNGEE. There are 19 residues in the CDR3. The CDR3 DNA reads TGCTCGCCAACAGGCGGGGGGACTAGCGGGGGGAACAACACCGGGGAGCTGTTTTTT. This translates into CSPTGGGTSGGNNTGELFF. Filled out from reference TRBV9 and TRBJ2-2, the complete variable domain reads DSGVTQTPKHLITATGQRVTLRCSPRSGDLSVYWYQQSLDQGLQFLIQYYNGEERAKGNILERFSAQQFPDLHSELNLSSLELGDSALYFCSPTGGGTSGGNNTGELFFGEGSRLTVL.

The rearrangement uses TRBV7-3 and TRBJ2-3; 12 nucleotides agree with TRBD2. This CDR3 has 15 residues. Looked up from germline, CDR1 is SGHTA and CDR2 is FQGTGA. The V gene end was trimmed by 6 bases and the J gene end by 5 bases; junction bases not matched to a gene: 6. The CDR3 region has the DNA TGTGCCAGCAGACCTAGCGGGGGGGCGGGAGATACGCAGTATTTT. This gives the protein CASRPSGGAGDTQYF.

The CDR3 protein is CASSFQDRHYEQYF. Written as DNA, the CDR3 is TGTGCCAGCAGCTTCCAGGACAGACACTACGAGCAGTACTTC. This rearrangement joins TRBV7-9 to TRBJ2-7; the D gene is possibly TRBD1 (6 bases). V lost 3 bases and J lost 3, with 12 bases in between. Germline V CDR1 and CDR2: SEHNR, FQNEAQ (reference sequence). This CDR3 region has 14 residues.

The chain couples TRBV27 to TRBJ1-5; no firm D call. Germline V gene data show CDR1 as MNHEY and CDR2 as SMNVEV (reference sequence). There are 13 residues in the CDR3. V lost 10 bases, J lost 0 bases, and 10 bases lay in between. In nucleotides, the CDR3 is TGTGCCACCCAGACACTTAGCAATCAGCCCCAGCATTTT. This gives the protein CATQTLSNQPQHF.

V gene TRBV9 combines with J gene TRBJ2-3, with 9 positions matching TRBD1. Losses at the gene ends were 4 bases for V and 7 bases for J; bases not matched to a gene: 7. CDR1 is SGDLS, CDR2 YYNGEE, per germline. The CDR3 is 14 amino acids. CDR3: CASSTGTGRYTQYF. The CDR3 DNA is TGTGCCAGCAGCACCGGGACAGGGCGGTATACGCAGTATTTT.

The chain has TRBV6-6 and TRBJ2-3, with 7 bases identical to TRBD2. CDR3 length: 13 residues. CDR1 is MNHNY and CDR2 is SVGAGI in the germline V gene (reference sequence). After removal of 11 bases from V and 6 bases from J, the junction contained 11 bases not matched to a gene. CDR3 in amino acids: CASNVAGADTQYF. As DNA, the CDR3 is TGTGCCTCTAACGTCGCGGGAGCGGATACGCAGTATTTT.

The chain employs TRBV9 and TRBJ1-2; D is unresolved. CDR1 is SGDLS, CDR2 YYNGEE, per germline. The CDR3 contains 14 residues. V lost 0 bases and J 2 bases, leaving 8 bases between the germline ends. The CDR3 sequence is CASSVAEQNYGYTF. Here the CDR3 DNA reads TGTGCCAGCAGCGTAGCGGAACAGAACTATGGCTACACCTTC.

This rearrangement joins TRBV7-2 to TRBJ2-5; 7 bases agree with TRBD1. The germline CDR1 and CDR2 sequences are SGHTA and FQGNSA. V lost 5 bases and J lost 3; bases outside the gene matches: 3. This CDR3 is built from 13 residues. For the CDR3, the DNA is TGTGCCAGCAGCAAGGGGGCAAAAGAGACCCAGTACTTC. Translation: CASSKGAKETQYF.

The J gene is TRBJ2-7, the V gene TRBV6-4, with 8 nucleotides matching TRBD2. This CDR3 has 15 residues. V lost 9 bases and J lost 7; bases outside the gene matches: 17. Germline V gives CDR1 MRHNA, CDR2 SNTAGT. The CDR3 DNA follows: TGTGCCAGAACTCGTAGGGTGGGACGGGAGGGAGAGCAGTACTTC. The encoded protein is CARTRRVGREGEQYF.